A selection of T cell receptor beta chains follows, all from one sample in a study of T cell changes during pregnancy in multiple sclerosis. Here immunoSEQ multiplex PCR was the method, and the copy in TCRdb shows in-frame clones only, minus some. This repertoire shows around 40,000 clones, 90% found once; its top ten account for 0.45% to 0.55%. Sample: CD4+ T cells from peripheral blood mononuclear cells, taken in the first trimester of pregnancy. The receptor source for this set is a female donor in good health, enrolled as a control in a pregnancy study. Each CDR3 is given with its conserved first and last residue. D genes are given only for firm matches. Part of the rows lack a size; the others show once, few, many or a class for expanded clones.

j_call v_call clone_size d_call cdr3_nt cdr3_aa
TRBJ1-1 TRBV14 . . TGTGCCAGCAGCCAACGGAACACTGAAGCTTTCTTT CASSQRNTEAFF
TRBJ2-1 TRBV2 . . TGTGCCACAAAATCTCGGGTATCCTACAATGAGCAGTTCTTC CATKSRVSYNEQFF
TRBJ1-1 TRBV27 . . TGTGCCAGCAGTGCTCTAGGTAGCGCTTTCTTT CASSALGSAFF
TRBJ1-2 TRBV30 . . TGTGCCTGGGACACCATTACGAGAGGCTACACCTTC CAWDTITRGYTF
TRBJ2-4 TRBV28 . . TGTGCCAGCAGTTTACTGGCGGGGGCCAAAAACATTCAGTACTTC CASSLLAGAKNIQYF
TRBJ2-7 TRBV2 . . TGTGCCAGCAGTGAGGTAGGAGCGCCGCTAGACGAGCAGTACTTC CASSEVGAPLDEQYF
TRBJ2-5 TRBV13 . . TGTGCCAGCAGCGTCCGGACAGGGAGGGAGGCCCAGTACTTC CASSVRTGREAQYF
TRBJ2-6 TRBV4-3 . . TGCGCCAGCAGCCAAGATTTGGGGAGTGGGGCCAACGTCCTGACTTTC CASSQDLGSGANVLTF
TRBJ1-2 TRBV5-6 few . TGTGCCAGCAGCCCTTTTCGACAGGTGCCTGGCTATGGCTACACCTTC CASSPFRQVPGYGYTF
TRBJ2-3 TRBV7-2 . TRBD2 TGTGCCAGCAGCTTAGCTAGCGGGGGGGCAGATACGCAGTATTTT CASSLASGGADTQYF
TRBJ1-2 TRBV9 once . TGTGCCAGCAGCGGGCCTGGACAGCATAACTATGGCTACACCTTC CASSGPGQHNYGYTF
TRBJ1-6 TRBV11-2 . TRBD1 TGTGCCAGCAGCTTAGGGCGACAGGGGAATTCACCCCTCCACTTT CASSLGRQGNSPLHF
TRBJ2-3 TRBV4-3 . . TGCGCCAGCAGCCAAGAAGGGGGTGGCGGGGGCACCAACACAGATACGCAGTATTTT CASSQEGGGGGTNTDTQYF
TRBJ1-4 TRBV18 few . TGTGCCAGCACAGCCCGCCAGAGTGCAACTAATGAAAAACTGTTTTTT CASTARQSATNEKLFF
TRBJ1-5 TRBV6-5 . TRBD1 TGTGCCAGCAGCGTAGACAGGGGAGTTCGGCAGCCCCAGCATTTT CASSVDRGVRQPQHF
TRBJ2-3 TRBV4-3 . TRBD2 TGCGCCAGCAGCCAAGATATTATTGCGGGGGGGGGAGATACGCAGTATTTT CASSQDIIAGGGDTQYF
TRBJ1-1 TRBV7-2 . . TGTGCCAGCAGCTCACAACACATGAACACTGAAGCTTTCTTT CASSSQHMNTEAFF
TRBJ2-5 TRBV4-2 once . TGTGCCAGCAGCCCGCAATCGACTAGGTTTGATGAGACCCAGTACTTC CASSPQSTRFDETQYF
TRBJ2-3 TRBV6-5 . TRBD2 TGTGCCAGCAAGGCGGGGGGCAGCACAGATACGCAGTATTTT CASKAGGSTDTQYF
TRBJ1-5 TRBV19 . . TGTGCCAGTACCATTGAGGGTAGAGGGAGCAATCAGCCCCAGCATTTT CASTIEGRGSNQPQHF
TRBJ2-2 TRBV7-9 . TRBD1 TGTGCCAGCACCTTCCCGGGACAGAGATCCGGGGAGCTGTTTTTT CASTFPGQRSGELFF
TRBJ2-3 TRBV9 . . TGTGCCAGCAGCGTAGTAGGAACTTCAGGGAATACGCAGTATTTT CASSVVGTSGNTQYF
TRBJ1-1 TRBV9 few . TGTGCCAGCAGCGCCACAGGGTTGAGGGCTGAAGCTTTCTTT CASSATGLRAEAFF
TRBJ1-5 TRBV27 . . TGTGCCAGCAGTTTTCCCGGACTAAATCAGCCCCAGCATTTT CASSFPGLNQPQHF